The rows below give T cell receptor beta chains drawn from one sample of a study of graft-versus-host responses after intestinal transplantation. Profiling relied on immunoSEQ multiplex PCR, and the TCRdb table lists in-frame clones only, not all of them. The sample shows tens of thousands of clones, 90% to 95% of them seen only once. Source: PBMCs, taken about 120 days after intestinal transplantation. Source of these receptors: a human patient who received an intestinal transplant, so some T cells may come from the graft donor. Each CDR3 is given with its conserved first and last residue. The D gene is left open where the match is weak. Clone size is not always given. Where it is, it says once, few, many or a class for expanded clones.

v_call	j_call	d_call	clone_size	cdr3_aa	cdr3_nt
TRBV11-2	TRBJ2-7	-	-	CASSSRGFLSYEQYF	TGTGCCAGCAGCTCTAGGGGGTTCCTAAGCTACGAGCAGTACTTC
TRBV4-1	TRBJ2-7	-	-	CASSQDGQFEQYF	TGCGCCAGCAGCCAAGACGGGCAGTTCGAGCAGTACTTC
TRBV30	TRBJ2-7	-	-	CAWSWLVELEQYF	TGTGCCTGGAGTTGGCTGGTTGAGCTCGAGCAGTACTTC
TRBV19	TRBJ1-6	-	-	CASSILQANSPLHF	TGTGCCAGTAGTATCCTCCAGGCAAATTCACCCCTCCACTTT
TRBV4-1	TRBJ1-5	-	-	CASSRHPGGGQPQHF	TGCGCCAGCAGCCGACACCCCGGCGGGGGTCAGCCCCAGCATTTT
TRBV5-4	TRBJ1-5	-	once	CASSFGTGKGQPQHF	TGTGCCAGCAGCTTTGGCACAGGGAAGGGTCAGCCCCAGCATTTT
TRBV10-3	TRBJ2-1	TRBD2	-	CAISEPKLALSSYNEQFF	TGTGCCATCAGTGAGCCGAAACTAGCGCTGAGCTCCTACAATGAGCAGTTCTTC
TRBV29-1	TRBJ1-1	TRBD1	-	CSVTGGPSEAFF	TGCAGCGTTACAGGGGGACCCAGTGAAGCTTTCTTT
TRBV7-8	TRBJ2-7	-	-	CASRHGQLEQYF	TGTGCCAGCAGACACGGACAGCTCGAGCAGTACTTC
TRBV5-4	TRBJ1-4	-	-	CASSLRVAGEEKLFF	TGTGCCAGCAGCTTGCGGGTGGCAGGGGAGGAAAAACTGTTTTTT
TRBV7-9	TRBJ1-3	-	few	CASSLSKDSGNTIYF	TGTGCCAGCAGCCTTAGTAAAGACTCTGGAAACACCATATATTTT
TRBV5-1	TRBJ2-2	TRBD2	-	CASSLGGRDTGELFF	TGCGCCAGCAGCTTGGGCGGGAGAGACACCGGGGAGCTGTTTTTT
TRBV7-3	TRBJ2-7	-	-	CASSLNPGDYEQYF	TGTGCCAGCAGCTTAAACCCGGGCGACTACGAGCAGTACTTC
TRBV16	TRBJ2-1	-	few	CASSQSWESNEQFF	TGTGCCAGCAGCCAATCTTGGGAGTCGAATGAGCAGTTCTTC
TRBV19	TRBJ1-1	-	-	CASSILPGRPNTEAFF	TGTGCCAGTAGTATCCTCCCAGGGAGGCCGAACACTGAAGCTTTCTTT
TRBV20-1	TRBJ1-2	-	-	CSALQGGGLTF	TGCAGTGCTTTACAGGGTGGGGGGCTCACCTTC
TRBV19	TRBJ1-3	TRBD1	-	CASSIGTAAGNTIYF	TGTGCCAGTAGTATCGGGACAGCCGCCGGAAACACCATATATTTT
TRBV19	TRBJ2-7	TRBD1	-	CASSTTDRGPGEQYF	TGTGCCAGTAGTACCACCGACAGGGGGCCTGGAGAGCAGTACTTC
TRBV6-5	TRBJ1-1	-	-	CASSLAGQRVAFF	TGTGCCAGCAGTTTGGCAGGGCAAAGGGTGGCTTTCTTT
TRBV15	TRBJ2-2	TRBD2	-	CATSRDWLAGVGELFF	TGTGCCACCAGCAGAGATTGGCTAGCGGGAGTCGGGGAGCTGTTTTTT
TRBV6-6	TRBJ1-5	-	-	CATEDTWGNQPQHF	TGTGCCACGGAGGACACCTGGGGGAATCAGCCCCAGCATTTT
TRBV6-5	TRBJ2-7	-	few	CASSYSEVAGGNEQYF	TGTGCCAGCAGTTACTCGGAGGTGGCGGGTGGGAACGAGCAGTACTTC
TRBV19	TRBJ2-1	-	-	CASSIDVYNEQFF	TGTGCCAGTAGTATAGACGTCTACAATGAGCAGTTCTTC
TRBV2	TRBJ2-7	-	-	CASSALDRVYF	TGTGCCAGCAGCGCCCTCGATCGGGTTTACTTC
TRBV30	TRBJ2-1	-	-	CAWSVGQGQGDEQFF	TGTGCCTGGAGTGTCGGGCAGGGCCAAGGGGATGAGCAGTTCTTC
TRBV28	TRBJ2-6	TRBD1	-	CASSLSRGQVTSGANVLTF	TGTGCCAGCAGTTTGTCAAGGGGACAGGTCACCTCTGGGGCCAACGTCCTGACTTTC
TRBV28	TRBJ1-4	TRBD1	-	CASNQGATNEKLFF	TGTGCCAGCAATCAGGGGGCAACTAATGAAAAACTGTTTTTT
TRBV25-1	TRBJ2-6	-	-	CASSPGRRTSGANVLTF	TGTGCCAGCAGCCCGGGAAGAAGGACCTCTGGGGCCAACGTCCTGACTTTC
TRBV10-3	TRBJ1-6	TRBD1	-	CAITGTDNSPLHF	TGTGCCATCACCGGGACAGATAATTCACCCCTCCACTTT
TRBV6-5	TRBJ2-1	TRBD1	-	CASSLWASTGGSEQFF	TGTGCCAGCAGTTTGTGGGCTTCAACAGGGGGCAGTGAGCAGTTCTTC
TRBV28	TRBJ2-1	TRBD2	-	CASSFGGYNEQFF	TGTGCCAGCAGTTTCGGGGGGTACAATGAGCAGTTCTTC
TRBV6-5	TRBJ2-7	-	-	CASSYSRWGTEQYF	TGTGCCAGCAGTTACTCCCGGTGGGGGACCGAGCAGTACTTC
TRBV6-5	TRBJ1-2	-	-	CASSYEQGHYYGYTF	TGTGCCAGCAGTTACGAACAGGGCCATTACTATGGCTACACCTTC
TRBV14	TRBJ2-1	-	-	CASSVKNEQFF	TGTGCCAGCAGCGTTAAAAATGAGCAGTTCTTC
TRBV5-1	TRBJ2-1	-	-	CASSLAVRDEQFF	TGCGCCAGCAGCTTGGCCGTTAGGGATGAGCAGTTCTTC
TRBV5-4	TRBJ2-7	-	-	CASSSDGLDSSYEQYF	TGTGCCAGCAGCTCGGACGGGCTTGATAGCTCCTACGAGCAGTACTTC
TRBV5-1	TRBJ2-7	-	-	CASSSQGPGEQYF	TGCGCCAGTAGCTCCCAGGGGCCAGGCGAGCAGTACTTC
TRBV2	TRBJ2-7	-	-	CASRLITGGDYEQYF	TGTGCCAGCAGGTTAATAACCGGGGGTGACTACGAGCAGTACTTC
TRBV4-1	TRBJ2-1	TRBD2	-	CASFPRRTSSFF	TGCGCCAGCTTCCCCCGAAGGACTAGCTCGTTCTTC
TRBV21-1	TRBJ2-1	-	-	CASILLGSGCYNEQFF	TGTGCCAGCATCCTCTTGGGTAGCGGATGTTACAATGAGCAGTTCTTC
TRBV7-9	TRBJ2-3	-	once	CASSSQSDTQYF	TGTGCCAGCAGCTCCCAGTCAGATACGCAGTATTTT
TRBV2	TRBJ1-2	-	-	CASSPQGVLGYTF	TGTGCCAGCAGTCCCCAAGGGGTTCTTGGCTACACCTTC
TRBV4-1	TRBJ1-4	-	-	CASSQGAGGYEKLFF	TGCGCCAGCAGCCAAGGGGCGGGGGGCTATGAAAAACTGTTTTTT
TRBV5-8	TRBJ1-3	-	-	CASSLVPGAVGNTIYF	TGTGCCAGCAGCTTGGTCCCAGGGGCGGTCGGAAACACCATATATTTT
TRBV5-1	TRBJ1-1	TRBD1	-	CASSFWTGGHTEAFF	TGCGCCAGCAGCTTCTGGACAGGGGGCCACACTGAAGCTTTCTTT
TRBV7-2	TRBJ2-1	TRBD2	-	CASSLGWAGGQQFF	TGTGCCAGCAGCTTAGGGTGGGCGGGGGGCCAGCAGTTCTTC
TRBV7-9	TRBJ1-5	TRBD1	-	CASSLAGTGALPRPQHF	TGTGCCAGCAGCTTAGCCGGGACAGGGGCCCTCCCTAGGCCCCAGCATTTT
TRBV19	TRBJ2-6	-	-	CASSLTHSGANVLTF	TGTGCCAGTAGTCTTACACACTCTGGGGCCAACGTCCTGACTTTC
TRBV6-5	TRBJ1-3	-	-	CASSYGLTNTIYF	TGTGCCAGCAGTTACGGACTTACAAACACCATATATTTT
TRBV20-1	TRBJ2-3	-	-	CSAREADTQYF	TGCAGTGCTAGGGAGGCAGATACGCAGTATTTT
TRBV9	TRBJ2-7	TRBD1	-	CASSGRRGQITYEQYF	TGTGCCAGCAGTGGGAGAAGGGGACAGATAACCTACGAGCAGTACTTC
TRBV5-1	TRBJ1-3	-	-	CASSLEGIGSGNTIYF	TGCGCCAGCAGCTTGGAAGGGATTGGCTCTGGAAACACCATATATTTT